Listed here are 21 T cell receptor beta chains from one sample, sequenced in a study of control samples from healthy donors and cancer patients. Profiling relied on immunoSEQ multiplex PCR, and the TCRdb table lists in-frame clones only, not all of them. The sample includes 65,000 to 90,000 clones, approximately 87% of them seen just once. Sequencing was carried out using blood. These receptors came from a man aged 45-65 years in good health.

The chain combines TRBV7-2 with TRBJ2-4; no definite D call. Trimming took 2 bases from V and 5 from J, leaving 7 bases between them. Germline V gene lookup returns CDR1 SGHTA and CDR2 FQGNSA. The CDR3 contains 13 residues. The CDR3: CASSLPKENIQYF. CDR3 DNA sequence: TGTGCCAGCAGCTTACCGAAGGAAAACATTCAGTACTTC.

This CDR3 reads CASSSDVGSYNEQFF. The CDR3 DNA reads TGTGCCAGCAGCTCGGACGTGGGCTCCTACAATGAGCAGTTCTTC. The V and J genes are TRBV5-4 and TRBJ2-1; D unclear. Trimming left V 3 bases short and J 0 bases short, with 10 bases between. Germline V gene data show CDR1 as SGHNT and CDR2 as YYREEE (reference sequence). The CDR3 is made up of 15 amino acids.

The CDR3 spells CASSLAVRGRDEKLFF. The CDR3 bases are TGCGCCAGCAGCTTGGCCGTAAGGGGGAGGGATGAAAAACTGTTTTTT. The rearrangement uses TRBV5-1 and TRBJ1-4; maybe TRBD1 (6 bases). The V gene's germline CDR1 is SGHRS and CDR2 YFSETQ. This CDR3 has 16 amino acids. Trimming left V 0 bases short and J 6 bases short, with 15 bases between. Drawing the rest from reference TRBV5-1 and TRBJ1-4, the complete variable domain is KAGVTQTPRYLIKTRGQQVTLSCSPISGHRSVSWYQQTPGQGLQFLFEYFSETQRNKGNFPGRFSGRQFSNSRSEMNVSTLELGDSALYLCASSLAVRGRDEKLFFGSGTQLSVL.

This sequence joins TRBV7-2 and TRBJ1-5; 9 bases line up with TRBD1. CDR1 and CDR2 (germline): SGHTA, FQGNSA. There are 14 residues in the CDR3. Losses at the gene ends were 5 bases for V and 6 bases for J; bases not matched to a gene: 5. The CDR3 bases are TGTGCCAGCAGCACAGGGGGCGCCGGTCAGCCCCAGCATTTT. This gives the protein CASSTGGAGQPQHF.

The V call is TRBV20-1, the J call TRBJ2-1, with TRBD2 matching over 15 bases. Germline V gene data show CDR1 as DFQATT and CDR2 as SNEGSKA (reference sequence). CDR3 length: 18 amino acids. V gave up 3 bases and J gave up 3 bases; unmatched junction bases: 9. CDR3 in amino acids: CSASSPGLAGGYYNEQFF. The CDR3 DNA follows: TGCAGTGCTAGTTCTCCGGGACTAGCGGGAGGTTACTACAATGAGCAGTTCTTC.

The chain uses TRBV4-1 and TRBJ1-2, with no clear D. Germline V gene lookup returns CDR1 MGHRA and CDR2 YSYEKL. There are 13 residues in the CDR3. Between the trimmed V and J ends, which lost 0 bases and 7 bases, there was a span of 9 bases. In DNA, the CDR3 is TGCGCCAGCAGCCAAGAAGGCAGGACTGGCTACACCTTC. Translation gives CASSQEGRTGYTF.

The chain is built from TRBV6-1 and TRBJ2-7; D is unclear. Germline V gene data show CDR1 as MNHNS and CDR2 as SASEGT. The CDR3 extends over 13 amino acids. Trimming took 0 bases from V and 3 from J, leaving 6 bases between them. CDR3 loop: CASSEAHFYEQYF. CDR3 coding DNA: TGTGCCAGCAGTGAAGCTCACTTCTACGAGCAGTACTTC.

V is TRBV5-6 and J is TRBJ2-1; 10 bases agree with TRBD2. This CDR3 is built from 13 residues. Germline loops: CDR1 SGHDT, CDR2 YYEEEE. Trimming took 8 bases from V and 10 from J; bases not matched to a gene: 9. This CDR3 reads CASWTSGGWEQFF. For the CDR3, the DNA is TGTGCCAGTTGGACTAGCGGAGGCTGGGAGCAGTTCTTC. The whole variable domain, filled in from reference TRBV5-6 and TRBJ2-1, reads DAGVTQSPTHLIKTRGQQVTLRCSPKSGHDTVSWYQQALGQGPQFIFQYYEEEERQRGNFPDRFSGHQFPNYSSELNVNALLLGDSALYLCASWTSGGWEQFFGPGTRLTVL.

This chain links TRBV10-3 with TRBJ2-7, with 9 nucleotides matching TRBD1. Germline loops: CDR1 ENHRY, CDR2 SYGVKD. CDR3 size: 13 residues. Trimming took 10 bases from V and 5 from J; bases not matched to a gene: 9. This CDR3 reads CATSRDRANEQYV. The CDR3, as DNA: TGTGCCACCTCGAGGGACAGGGCGAACGAGCAGTACGTC.

The chain couples TRBV5-4 to TRBJ1-2, with unresolved D. V lost 0 bases and J lost 0, with 15 bases in between. Germline CDR1 is SGHNT and CDR2 is YYREEE (reference sequence). This CDR3 is built from 17 residues. The CDR3 DNA is TGTGCCAGCAGCTTGGGAGCGGGCAGCCCCTCTAACTATGGCTACACCTTC. It codes for CASSLGAGSPSNYGYTF.

This clone was observed a single time. The chain has TRBV28 and TRBJ1-2; D call uncertain. V shed 4 bases and J shed 0 bases, with 9 bases lying between them. The germline V gene has CDR1 MDHEN and CDR2 SYDVKM. CDR3 size: 14 residues. The CDR3 protein is CASSSVGANYGYTF. DNA for the CDR3: TGTGCCAGCAGTTCAGTGGGAGCTAACTATGGCTACACCTTC.

V and J are TRBV4-2 and TRBJ1-1; TRBD1 agrees at 7 bases. There are 13 residues in the CDR3. Germline CDR1 reads LGHNA; CDR2 reads YNFKEQ. V shed 8 bases, J shed 0 bases, and the junction held 3 bases outside the gene matches. The CDR3 coding sequence is TGTGCCAGCCGGGACAGCCTGAACACTGAAGCTTTCTTT. It yields the protein CASRDSLNTEAFF.

The V call is TRBV5-1, the J call TRBJ1-4, with a weak D call TRBD1 (6 bases). Germline values: CDR1 SGHRS, CDR2 YFSETQ. The CDR3 has 16 residues. With 4 bases removed from V and 8 bases from J, the gap between germline ends came to 21 bases. Here the CDR3 reads CASSRGPQGLGEKLFF. As DNA, the CDR3 is TGCGCCAGCAGCCGGGGCCCCCAGGGGTTAGGGGAAAAACTGTTTTTT. The complete variable domain, with remaining parts taken from reference TRBV5-1 and TRBJ1-4, reads KAGVTQTPRYLIKTRGQQVTLSCSPISGHRSVSWYQQTPGQGLQFLFEYFSETQRNKGNFPGRFSGRQFSNSRSEMNVSTLELGDSALYLCASSRGPQGLGEKLFFGSGTQLSVL.

The chain carries TRBV5-1 and TRBJ1-3; D possibly corresponds to TRBD1 (6 bases). V lost 5 bases and J 2 bases, leaving 20 bases between the germline ends. This CDR3 is 17 amino acids long. The germline V gene has CDR1 SGHRS and CDR2 YFSETQ. The CDR3 coding sequence is TGCGCCAGCAGTCCAAATGAAGGGGGGGCTACTGGAAACACCATATATTTT. Its protein product is CASSPNEGGATGNTIYF. The whole variable domain, filled in from reference TRBV5-1 and TRBJ1-3, reads KAGVTQTPRYLIKTRGQQVTLSCSPISGHRSVSWYQQTPGQGLQFLFEYFSETQRNKGNFPGRFSGRQFSNSRSEMNVSTLELGDSALYLCASSPNEGGATGNTIYFGEGSWLTVV.

This chain uses TRBV4-3 with TRBJ2-2; TRBD2 agrees at 8 bases. Trimming at V came to 4 bases and at J to 6 bases, leaving 13 bases not matched to a gene. CDR1 is LGHNA, CDR2 YSLEER, per germline. The CDR3 totals 17 residues. CDR3 DNA sequence: TGCGCCAGCAGCCTCATGCCCCCTAGCGGGTATCCCGGGGAGCTGTTTTTT. As protein: CASSLMPPSGYPGELFF.

This rearrangement joins TRBV25-1 to TRBJ2-3; 8 bases are shared with TRBD1. Per the germline V gene, CDR1 is MGHDK and CDR2 is SYGVNS. Germline trimming cut 9 bases from V and 5 bases from J; bases unmatched to any gene: 10. This CDR3 spans 14 amino acids. In DNA, the CDR3 is TGTGCCAGTCGCCCAGGGGGCTATCGAGATACGCAGTATTTT. It codes for CASRPGGYRDTQYF.

The rearrangement links TRBV20-1 to TRBJ2-7; D not resolved. The ends were cut back, 1 base at V and 3 bases at J, with 4 bases in the middle. Germline V CDR1 and CDR2: DFQATT, SNEGSKA (reference sequence). The CDR3 is 11 residues long. The CDR3 DNA sequence: TGCAGTGCTAGAGTGGGCTACGAGCAGTACGTC. Its protein product is CSARVGYEQYV.

The chain has TRBV24-1 and TRBJ2-3; TRBD2 aligns across 13 bases. The CDR3 is 17 residues long. The germline gives CDR1 KGHDR, CDR2 SFDVKD. The V gene end was trimmed by 4 bases and the J gene end by 5 bases; junction bases not matched to a gene: 8. The CDR3 DNA is TGTGCCACCAGTGACCCAACTAGCGGGGGGGGAGGAGATACGCAGTATTTT. It encodes CATSDPTSGGGGDTQYF.

This clone was observed a handful of times. The genes are TRBV18 and TRBJ1-2; unclear D gene. Germline CDR1 KGHSH, CDR2 LQKENI. This CDR3 contains 14 residues. Trimming pared 6 bases from V and 2 bases from J, leaving 13 bases between. As DNA, the CDR3 is TGTGCCAGCTCCGTCGGGCAGACGAACTATGGCTACACCTTC. Encoded protein: CASSVGQTNYGYTF. Combining the CDR3 with reference TRBV18 and TRBJ1-2 gives the whole variable domain NAGVMQNPRHLVRRRGQEARLRCSPMKGHSHVYWYRQLPEEGLKFMVYLQKENIIDESGMPKERFSAEFPKEGPSILRIQQVVRGDSAAYFCASSVGQTNYGYTFGSGTRLTVV.

The chain uses TRBV29-1 and TRBJ2-3; D gene ambiguous. This CDR3 comprises 15 residues. Trimming cost V 3 bases and J 6 bases, with 19 bases left between them. Looked up from germline, CDR1 is SQVTM and CDR2 is ANQGSEA. The CDR3 here is CSVDGIPSHGDTQYF. CDR3 sequence (DNA): TGCAGCGTTGATGGCATCCCGTCCCACGGGGATACGCAGTATTTT.

V usage is TRBV2 and J usage is TRBJ1-1; 7 bases line up with TRBD1. This CDR3 comprises 13 residues. Trimming took 2 bases from V and 6 from J; bases not matched to a gene: 3. Germline V gene sequence: CDR1 SNHLY, CDR2 FYNNEI. The DNA for the CDR3 is TGTGCCAGCAGTGAATTGGGGACAGCTGAAGCTTTCTTT. The encoded protein is CASSELGTAEAFF.